Below, 18 T cell receptor beta chains from the same sample are listed, as sequenced in a study of response to subunit inactivated influenza vaccine. TCRdb re-called the RT-PCR reads with MiXCR, one entry per CDR3 protein. This sample has about 530,000 distinct CDR3 sequences, with 12% found just once. Sequences were derived from PBMCs from blood, sampled on the day of vaccination. The receptors here all came from a man in his fifties who received an inactivated influenza vaccine.

A few counts support this clonotype. The chain links TRBV6-1 to TRBJ1-4, with D possibly being TRBD1 (6 bases). Germline V CDR1 and CDR2: MNHNS, SASEGT. Trimming pared 5 bases from V and 5 bases from J, leaving 12 bases between. The CDR3 is 14 residues long. CDR3 sequence (DNA): TGTGCCAGCAGTCGGCGAGACAGGAATGAAAAACTGTTTTTT. Translation: CASSRRDRNEKLFF.

The chain is built from TRBV4-2 and TRBJ1-2; 7 bases are shared with TRBD1. The trim removed 3 bases at V and 7 bases at J, leaving 5 bases unmatched. The CDR3 is 13 residues long. The germline V gene encodes CDR1 LGHNA and CDR2 YNFKEQ. CDR3 coding DNA: TGTGCCAGCAGCCACACAGGGGTGGGTGGCTACACCTTC. This gives the protein CASSHTGVGGYTF.

The chain is built from TRBV30 and TRBJ2-3, with TRBD2 as a possible D gene (5 bases). The CDR3 totals 14 residues. Germline-derived CDR1 and CDR2 are GTSNPN and SVGIG (reference sequence). The germline V and J ends were trimmed by 7 bases and 1 base, with 15 bases remaining between them. CDR3 residues: CAYDEGRGTDTQYF. As DNA, the CDR3 is TGTGCCTACGACGAGGGAAGGGGCACAGATACGCAGTATTTT.

In nucleotides, the CDR3 is TGTGCCACCGCGGAGGGGCCCGAGCAGTACTTC. It specifies CATAEGPEQYF. The chain links TRBV10-3 to TRBJ2-7; D might be TRBD2 (6 bases). The CDR3 covers 11 residues. The V and J ends lost 10 bases and 6 bases respectively, with 13 bases between them. Germline CDR1 is ENHRY and CDR2 is SYGVKD.

This sequence joins TRBV9 and TRBJ2-7; D gene unclear. From germline, CDR1 is SGDLS and CDR2 YYNGEE. This CDR3 region has 15 residues. V was pared by 0 bases and J by 2 bases, with 12 bases between. The CDR3 sequence is CASSVAPGQTYEQYF. DNA of the CDR3: TGTGCCAGCAGCGTAGCTCCCGGCCAAACCTACGAGCAGTACTTC.

This clonotype was detected only a few times. V and J are TRBV6-2 or TRBV6-3 and TRBJ2-5, with D perhaps being TRBD1 or TRBD2 (6 bases each). V lost 1 base to trimming and J lost 4 bases, with 13 bases between them. This CDR3 region has 15 residues. Germline V gene sequence: CDR1 MNHEY, CDR2 SVGEGT. The CDR3 sequence: CASSYLRGARETQYF. CDR3 nucleotide sequence: TGTGCCAGCAGTTACTTGAGGGGGGCCCGAGAGACCCAGTACTTC.

Only a few counts were recorded for this clonotype. The CDR3 nucleotides read TGTGCCACGCGAGCGGGGGAGAACACAGATACGCAGTATTTT. As protein: CATRAGENTDTQYF. The chain combines TRBV9 with TRBJ2-3; 8 bases line up with TRBD2. The CDR3 runs to 14 residues. The V gene's germline CDR1 is SGDLS and CDR2 YYNGEE. The ends lost 9 bases at V and 2 bases at J; junction bases unmatched: 8.

This clonotype was counted between two and nine times. The gene calls are TRBV7-8 and TRBJ2-7; 14 nucleotides match TRBD2. Germline CDR1 SGHVS, CDR2 FQNEAQ. This CDR3 has 17 residues. After removal of 5 bases from V and 3 bases from J, the junction contained 9 bases not matched to a gene. The chain's CDR3 is CASSGTSGSPQFYEQYF. CDR3 nucleotide sequence: TGTGCCAGCAGCGGGACTAGCGGGAGCCCCCAATTCTACGAGCAGTACTTC. The variable domain in full, completed from reference TRBV7-8 and TRBJ2-7, reads GAGVSQSPRYKVAKRGQDVALRCDPISGHVSLFWYQQALGQGPEFLTYFQNEAQLDKSGLPSDRFFAERPEGSVSTLKIQRTQQEDSAVYLCASSGTSGSPQFYEQYFGPGTRLTVT.

This clonotype has only a few counts. The V call is TRBV6-2 or TRBV6-3, the J call TRBJ2-5; 14 bases are a match to TRBD2. The germline V gene has CDR1 MNHEY and CDR2 SVGEGT. The length of the CDR3 is 15 residues. Trimming at V came to 5 bases and at J to 5 bases, leaving 4 bases not matched to a gene. The CDR3, as DNA: TGTGCCAGCAGTGGGGGACTAGCGGGAGTCGAGACCCAGTACTTC. This gives the protein CASSGGLAGVETQYF.

V gene TRBV4-2 combines with J gene TRBJ1-2; maybe TRBD1 (6 bases). Trimming took off 5 bases at V and 0 bases at J, with 19 bases between the two ends. Looked up from germline, CDR1 is LGHNA and CDR2 is YNFKEQ. The CDR3 is 17 residues long. For the CDR3, the DNA is TGTGCCAGCAGCAGAAGCTTGGCGGGACAAGCTAACTATGGCTACACCTTC. It encodes CASSRSLAGQANYGYTF.

This clonotype was seen more than once but under ten times. The rearrangement joins TRBV7-9 to TRBJ2-3; TRBD1 might be the D (6 bases). Germline CDR1 is SEHNR and CDR2 is FQNEAQ (reference sequence). Trimming took 5 bases from V and 2 from J, leaving 17 bases between them. This CDR3 comprises 16 residues. CDR3 in DNA: TGTGCCAGCAGCGTAGACAGGTCCCTAACCACAGATACGCAGTATTTT. Its translation is CASSVDRSLTTDTQYF.

The chain is built from TRBV7-6 and TRBJ1-1, with D perhaps TRBD1 (6 bases). Trimming left V 7 bases short and J 0 bases short, with 18 bases between. The germline V gene encodes CDR1 SGHVS and CDR2 FNYEAQ. This CDR3 region has 16 residues. The CDR3 DNA follows: TGTGCCAGCAACCACCCGGGAGGGGACATGAACACTGAAGCTTTCTTT. As protein: CASNHPGGDMNTEAFF.

This clonotype was detected only a few times. The V gene is TRBV12-3 or TRBV12-4, the J gene TRBJ1-2, with D possibly being TRBD1 (5 bases). Deletions cut 1 base from V and 6 bases from J, with 12 bases between. The CDR3 length is 14 residues. The CDR3 loop reads CASSLVDSRHGYTF. CDR3 in DNA: TGTGCCAGCAGTTTAGTCGACAGCAGGCATGGCTACACCTTC.

The chain uses TRBV5-6 and TRBJ2-5; D ambiguous. Deletions cut 0 bases from V and 0 bases from J, with 9 bases between. The CDR3 has 15 residues. Germline lookup yields CDR1 SGHDT and CDR2 YYEEEE. The CDR3 nucleotides are TGTGCCAGCAGCTTGGAATACGGGTACCAAGAGACCCAGTACTTC. Its translation is CASSLEYGYQETQYF. Variable domain in full (rest from reference TRBV5-6 and TRBJ2-5): DAGVTQSPTHLIKTRGQQVTLRCSPKSGHDTVSWYQQALGQGPQFIFQYYEEEERQRGNFPDRFSGHQFPNYSSELNVNALLLGDSALYLCASSLEYGYQETQYFGPGTRLLVL.

This chain links TRBV12-3 or TRBV12-4 with TRBJ2-7, with a possible D match to TRBD1 (6 bases). The CDR3 is 13 residues long. With 5 bases removed from V and 6 bases from J, the gap between germline ends came to 14 bases. The CDR3 DNA sequence: TGTGCCAGCAGTCTCAGGGGAGCCTTCGAGCAGTACTTC. Amino acids: CASSLRGAFEQYF.

V and J are TRBV5-1 and TRBJ2-2; 9 nucleotides match TRBD1. Germline V lookup: CDR1 SGHRS, CDR2 YFSETQ. There are 18 residues in the CDR3. V shed 3 bases and J 5 bases; nucleotides not matched to a gene: 14. The CDR3 DNA is TGCGCCAGCAGCTATCCGGGACAGGGAAGAGTTGGGACCGGGGAGCTGTTTTTT. It translates to CASSYPGQGRVGTGELFF.

The chain carries TRBV12-3 or TRBV12-4 and TRBJ2-2; 7 bases line up with TRBD2. The CDR3 extends over 14 amino acids. V shed 2 bases and J 5 bases; nucleotides not matched to a gene: 2. CDR3 sequence: CASSLPGRTGELFF. The CDR3 DNA is TGTGCCAGCAGTTTACCCGGGAGGACCGGGGAGCTGTTTTTT.

Only a few counts were recorded for this clonotype. The chain recombines TRBV9 with TRBJ1-5, with TRBD1 matching 10 bases. The CDR3 has 17 residues. The V and J ends lost 3 bases and 2 bases, in that order; junction bases with no gene match: 8. CDR1 and CDR2 from the germline V gene are SGDLS and YYNGEE. CDR3 amino acids: CASSAGTGVSGNQPQHF. The CDR3 DNA reads as TGTGCCAGCAGCGCCGGGACAGGGGTTAGTGGCAATCAGCCCCAGCATTTT. Based on the CDR3 plus reference TRBV9 and TRBJ1-5, the full variable domain is DSGVTQTPKHLITATGQRVTLRCSPRSGDLSVYWYQQSLDQGLQFLIQYYNGEERAKGNILERFSAQQFPDLHSELNLSSLELGDSALYFCASSAGTGVSGNQPQHFGDGTRLSIL.